This TCR beta chain comes out of a study of pediatric ulcerative colitis. Study-level points and caveats: Ulcerative colitis patients shared more blood-rectal clones than controls. Acute severe colitis showed lower rectal diversity from clonal expansions.

Details on this clone: Its antigen is still unknown.

Generated by immunoSEQ multiplex PCR, the TCRdb table keeps only in-frame clones and is missing some. The data contain around 64,000 clones, 77% of them seen just once; the ten biggest clones take up 5.2%. No immunosuppressive drugs were given to ulcerative colitis patients before diagnostic colonoscopy. At colonoscopy, a blood sample was also collected. The TCR originated in a boy between 5 and 17 years old with moderate ulcerative colitis. The sequencing input was blood.

The CDR3 here is CASSQGAVMNTEAFF. The CDR3 DNA reads TGCGCCAGCAGCCAAGGGGCAGTGATGAACACTGAAGCTTTCTTT. V usage is TRBV4-1 and J usage is TRBJ1-1, with D hard to call. Germline lookup yields CDR1 MGHRA and CDR2 YSYEKL. The CDR3 is made up of 15 amino acids. Trimming removed 1 base from V and 0 bases from J, with 9 bases in between.